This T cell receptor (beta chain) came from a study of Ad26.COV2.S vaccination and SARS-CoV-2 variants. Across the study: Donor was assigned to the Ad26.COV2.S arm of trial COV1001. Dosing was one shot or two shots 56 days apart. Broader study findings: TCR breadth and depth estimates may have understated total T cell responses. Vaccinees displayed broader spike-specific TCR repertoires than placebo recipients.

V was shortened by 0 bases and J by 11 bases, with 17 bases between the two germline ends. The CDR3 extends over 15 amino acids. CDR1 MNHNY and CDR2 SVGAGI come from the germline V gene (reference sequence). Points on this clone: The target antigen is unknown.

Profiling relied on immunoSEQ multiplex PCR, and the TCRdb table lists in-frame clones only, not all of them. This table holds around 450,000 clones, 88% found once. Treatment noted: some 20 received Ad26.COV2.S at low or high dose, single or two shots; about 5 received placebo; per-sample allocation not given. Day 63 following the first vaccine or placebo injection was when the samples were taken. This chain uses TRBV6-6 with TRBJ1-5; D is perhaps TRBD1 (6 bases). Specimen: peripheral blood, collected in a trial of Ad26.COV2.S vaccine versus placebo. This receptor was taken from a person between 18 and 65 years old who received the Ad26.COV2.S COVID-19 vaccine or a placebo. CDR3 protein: CASSYSDSPQVAQHF. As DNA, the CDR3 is TGTGCCAGCAGTTACTCGGACAGTCCCCAGGTGGCCCAGCATTTT.